This T cell receptor (beta chain) was captured in a study of cytomegalovirus exposure and HLA in healthy donors (dated by TCRdb to about 2017). General notes on the study: An earlier analysis of approximately 640 of the donors reported 250 to 350 Gb of sequence data and some 100 million unique TCR beta sequences from 150 million to 200 million T cells. An earlier analysis of fewer than 750 of the donors used high-throughput TCR beta sequencing to judge whether each TCR beta V gene segment behaved as functional or pseudogenic. To predict cytomegalovirus infection status, the study brought together high-throughput TCR immunosequencing, statistical association of individual TCRs with disease status, and machine learning. The study profiled the T cell repertoires of approximately 700 subjects by immunosequencing and related them to cytomegalovirus serostatus. Among some 410 genotyped donors of the cohort, an average of about 240,000 unique TCR beta nucleotide sequences were sequenced per donor, around 18% of them non-productive. Every repertoire in the discovery cohort had been generated on one and the same sequencing platform. Roughly 300 gigabases of sequencing data and approximately 92 million unique TCR sequences made up an early release that covered some 640 HLA-typed donors. A later genetic analysis took genome-wide SNP genotypes for about three fifths of the roughly 670 donors and used that subset as a discovery cohort. Of the roughly 420 genotyped donors, over 80% were placed in the genetic ancestry cluster associated with self-reported Caucasian donors. Donor age, sex, ethnicity and CMV serostatus were compiled together with the repertoire data. A later analysis re-analyzed previously published TCR beta repertoires from 600 to 850 donors and added high-resolution HLA genotyping to study TCR occurrence patterns. HLA typing included class I and class II loci at four-digit resolution. Rather than using new phenotypic data, the later analysis identified candidate immune exposures from TCR beta sequences and from how often those sequences occurred across donors. The number of typed donors differed by locus: about 629-630 for A, B, C, DRB1 and DQB1; 522 for DQA1; approximately 600 for DPA1; and roughly 470 for DPB1. A separate validation cohort of 100 to 150 different subjects was used in addition to the roughly 640-subject first cohort. Four to six DR-DQ haplotypes were handled as single units for association and clustering, since linkage in the cohort was strong. The study was designed to test whether signatures of past pathogen exposure could be identified by cataloging public T cell receptors.

In total, roughly 670 healthy bone marrow donors made up the cohort. At the time of sampling, every cohort member was nominally healthy, though immune exposures that went unrecorded were likely present. The donor tested CMV seronegative and was one of the 352 seronegative cohort members. A peripheral blood sample was collected from each donor, and TCR beta sequencing was performed on peripheral blood mononuclear cells. The Qiagen DNeasy Blood Extraction Kit was used to extract genomic DNA from the blood cell samples. The paper's findings and limits, for the study overall: A cluster of highly shared sequence variants was judged likely to represent a technical artifact of the sequencing pipeline. Specific HLA alleles were associated with roughly 17,000 TCR beta sequences at a false discovery rate of 0.05 in a later analysis. Correlated functional status among segregating V segments might reflect linkage disequilibrium, but an unknown experimental factor could not be ruled out. Immune exposure information for the cohort was limited to CMV serostatus. Because HLA typing was missing for some donors at each locus, association tests included only the typed subset. In an earlier analysis of around 500 of the donors, most TCR beta V segments appeared in productive rearrangements about 87% or about 30% of the time, broadly matching IMGT annotations. According to a later analysis, parvovirus B19, influenza, CMV and Epstein-Barr virus appeared linked to several top co-occurrence clusters. While some public TCRs were present in many individuals, most TCR sequences turned up only very rarely across donors. Some IMGT-functional V segments, including TRBV6-2 and TRBV6-3, could not be told apart with the 87-base-pair reads, so those segments were excluded. A later analysis found that HLA-associated TCR beta chains were more clonally expanded and had lower generation probabilities than equally common non-associated chains. A further reported finding was that TCR beta sequences accurately predicted the HLA-A and HLA-B alleles for most subjects in the first cohort. Roughly uniform sequencing depth across donors was assumed in presence/absence analyses, although this assumption may not hold. In a later analysis, the rate of TCR association differed among HLA loci, with DRB1 alleles having the most associated TCRs and HLA-C alleles having the fewest. This cohort had only TCR beta chains sequenced, and the lack of alpha or paired-chain data limited which features could be detected. The study listed 164 TCR beta chains as associated with cytomegalovirus. According to a later analysis, most CMV-associated TCR beta chains appeared to be HLA-restricted, and the HLA associations seemed to be driven largely by CMV exposure. Strong co-occurrence of HLA alleles, especially DR and DQ, made assigning TCR associations to individual alleles difficult. It was suggested by the authors that the approach could potentially be generalized to other disease states and immunological phenotypes. In a later genetic analysis, a missense DCLRE1C variant was associated with V-gene and J-gene trimming of TCR beta chains, and the association was replicated in an independent cohort. A few of the identified cytomegalovirus-associated TCR beta chains were confirmed in vitro to be specific for cytomegalovirus antigens. In both the original and validation cohorts, the classifier was reported to diagnose cytomegalovirus status with high specificity and sensitivity. Because counts were too low, fewer than 20 rarely observed V segments, including chromosome 9 orphons, were excluded from the earlier analysis of fewer than 650 of the donors. Compared with the roughly 720-donor mean, donors in an Asian-associated ancestry cluster had fewer N-insertions in productive TCRs, according to a later genetic analysis.

Of note for this clone: Its target antigen remains unknown. Base quality data are lacking; no much larger clone is found one base away.

Receptor amplification or capture employed the immunoSEQ multiplex PCR assay. For the multiplex PCR, a mixture combining 60 forward primers for TCR Vbeta segments and 13 reverse primers for TCR Jbeta segments was used. The CDR3 region of rearranged TCR beta genes was amplified from genomic DNA by a multiplex PCR assay. Amplified TCR beta libraries were sequenced as 87-base-pair reads on the Illumina HiSeq System. In the original analysis: In a later analysis, some 80 million unique TCR beta chains were counted across the 650 to 750 repertoires, and some 10 million of these chains were shared by at least two donors. A nearest-neighbor algorithm error-corrected the raw reads and collapsed the reads into unique sequences, merging closely related sequences to remove PCR and sequencing errors. To assign V, D and J gene segments, CDR3 sequences were aligned to IMGT reference sequences. For a sequence to be retained, at least a six-nucleotide match to both a V gene segment and a J gene segment was required. A rearrangement counted as productive if the CDR3 had no stop codons and remained in frame with V and J, and every other rearrangement counted as non-productive. Following IMGT convention, CDR3 was defined as the stretch from the second conserved V-encoded cysteine up to the conserved J-encoded phenylalanine. In an earlier analysis of around 540 of the donors, sequences lacking an unambiguous match to a single V gene segment were excluded. In an earlier analysis of approximately 560 of the donors, a V segment was called functional when productive rearrangements were above 56.7%, and segregating when the standard deviation between donors exceeded 5%. To diagnose cytomegalovirus status from the catalog of TCR beta chain sequences, a statistical classification framework was built. V and J gene assignment, in a later analysis, came from comparing TCR nucleotide sequences with IMGT/GENE-DB human TR gene sequences. Using the TCRdist pipeline, a later analysis assigned CDR3 sequences along with most-parsimonious VDJ recombination scenarios. In a later analysis, each TCR beta chain was defined by its CDR3 amino acid sequence together with its V-gene family, and reads without a unique V-gene family were excluded. To address suspected cross-contamination and a sequencing artifact, a later analysis removed 550 to 750 highly shared, low-generation-probability nucleotide sequences. In a later analysis, a clonal expansion index for each public chain was calculated from normalized within-repertoire ranks of inferred template counts. A later analysis computed generation probabilities with a VDJ recombination model fitted to out-of-frame rearrangements, and checked the results against IGoR. In a later analysis, TCR-TCR, TCR-HLA and TCR-CMV co-occurrence was scored with hypergeometric tests, and a repertoire-size bias correction was applied to TCR pairs. False discovery rates were estimated in a later analysis by permuting HLA or CMV assignments 20 times. A later analysis grouped co-occurring TCRs with DBSCAN, adding TCRdist sequence similarity when clustering within HLA-allele-positive subsets. Repertoires with fewer than 30,000 or more than 120,000 public chains, plus five repertoires with anomalous nucleotide sharing, were excluded from co-occurrence clustering. TCRdb stores this immuneACCESS table with in-frame sequences only. Part of the clones is absent; in the studies checked, under half of the shortfall reflects unresolved V genes, and no reason is known for the rest. V and J calls and clone size are those listed in that table; D and trimming were worked out from the DNA. This sample is represented by 100,000 to 150,000 clones; 78% of them were singletons. In total, the top ten clones hold about 1.6% of the sample.

The cysteine opens and the phenylalanine closes a CDR3 of 13 amino acids. Kept here is only the CDR3 DNA, which spans 39 bases and is read in frame from base 1. Looking up the germline V gene yields CDR1 SQVTM and CDR2 ANQGSEA. Relative to germline, V is missing 4 bases and J is missing 7 bases, with 3 bases of the junction outside any gene match. Recombination connected TRBV29-1 to TRBJ1-6; 8 nucleotides in the junction match TRBD1. Sequenced input: PBMCs. The receptor was isolated from a woman between 18 and 29 years old in good health and CMV-seronegative. The DNA sequence reads TGCAGCGTTGGGACAGGGCAAAATTCACCCCTCCACTTT. This codes for CSVGTGQNSPLHF.